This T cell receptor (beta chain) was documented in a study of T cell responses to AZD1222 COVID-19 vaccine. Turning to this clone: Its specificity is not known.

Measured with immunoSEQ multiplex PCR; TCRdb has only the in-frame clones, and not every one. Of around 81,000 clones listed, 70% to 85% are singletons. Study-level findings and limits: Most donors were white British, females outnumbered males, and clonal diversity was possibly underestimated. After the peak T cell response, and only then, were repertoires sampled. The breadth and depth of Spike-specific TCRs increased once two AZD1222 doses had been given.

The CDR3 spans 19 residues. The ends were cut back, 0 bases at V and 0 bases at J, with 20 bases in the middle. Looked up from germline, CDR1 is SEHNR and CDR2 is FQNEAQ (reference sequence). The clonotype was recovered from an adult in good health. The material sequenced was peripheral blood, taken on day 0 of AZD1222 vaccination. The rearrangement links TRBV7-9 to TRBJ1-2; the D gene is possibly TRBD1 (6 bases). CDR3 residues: CASSLAGGARRTSNYGYTF. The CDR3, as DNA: TGTGCCAGCAGCTTAGCCGGGGGGGCGCGGAGAACATCTAACTATGGCTACACCTTC. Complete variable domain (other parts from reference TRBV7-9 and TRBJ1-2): DTGVSQNPRHKITKRGQNVTFRCDPISEHNRLYWYRQTLGQGPEFLTYFQNEAQLEKSRLLSDRFSAERPKGSFSTLEIQRTEQGDSAMYLCASSLAGGARRTSNYGYTFGSGTRLTVV.